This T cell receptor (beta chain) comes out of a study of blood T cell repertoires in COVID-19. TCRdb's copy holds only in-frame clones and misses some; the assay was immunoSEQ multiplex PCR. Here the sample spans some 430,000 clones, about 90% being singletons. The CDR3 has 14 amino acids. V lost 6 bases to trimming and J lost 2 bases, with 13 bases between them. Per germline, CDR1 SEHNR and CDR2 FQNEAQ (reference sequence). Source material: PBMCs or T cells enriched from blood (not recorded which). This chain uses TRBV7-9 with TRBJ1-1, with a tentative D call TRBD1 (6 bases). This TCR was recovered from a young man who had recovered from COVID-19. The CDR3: CASRITGSNTEAFF. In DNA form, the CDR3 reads TGTGCCAGCAGGATTACAGGGTCAAACACTGAAGCTTTCTTT.